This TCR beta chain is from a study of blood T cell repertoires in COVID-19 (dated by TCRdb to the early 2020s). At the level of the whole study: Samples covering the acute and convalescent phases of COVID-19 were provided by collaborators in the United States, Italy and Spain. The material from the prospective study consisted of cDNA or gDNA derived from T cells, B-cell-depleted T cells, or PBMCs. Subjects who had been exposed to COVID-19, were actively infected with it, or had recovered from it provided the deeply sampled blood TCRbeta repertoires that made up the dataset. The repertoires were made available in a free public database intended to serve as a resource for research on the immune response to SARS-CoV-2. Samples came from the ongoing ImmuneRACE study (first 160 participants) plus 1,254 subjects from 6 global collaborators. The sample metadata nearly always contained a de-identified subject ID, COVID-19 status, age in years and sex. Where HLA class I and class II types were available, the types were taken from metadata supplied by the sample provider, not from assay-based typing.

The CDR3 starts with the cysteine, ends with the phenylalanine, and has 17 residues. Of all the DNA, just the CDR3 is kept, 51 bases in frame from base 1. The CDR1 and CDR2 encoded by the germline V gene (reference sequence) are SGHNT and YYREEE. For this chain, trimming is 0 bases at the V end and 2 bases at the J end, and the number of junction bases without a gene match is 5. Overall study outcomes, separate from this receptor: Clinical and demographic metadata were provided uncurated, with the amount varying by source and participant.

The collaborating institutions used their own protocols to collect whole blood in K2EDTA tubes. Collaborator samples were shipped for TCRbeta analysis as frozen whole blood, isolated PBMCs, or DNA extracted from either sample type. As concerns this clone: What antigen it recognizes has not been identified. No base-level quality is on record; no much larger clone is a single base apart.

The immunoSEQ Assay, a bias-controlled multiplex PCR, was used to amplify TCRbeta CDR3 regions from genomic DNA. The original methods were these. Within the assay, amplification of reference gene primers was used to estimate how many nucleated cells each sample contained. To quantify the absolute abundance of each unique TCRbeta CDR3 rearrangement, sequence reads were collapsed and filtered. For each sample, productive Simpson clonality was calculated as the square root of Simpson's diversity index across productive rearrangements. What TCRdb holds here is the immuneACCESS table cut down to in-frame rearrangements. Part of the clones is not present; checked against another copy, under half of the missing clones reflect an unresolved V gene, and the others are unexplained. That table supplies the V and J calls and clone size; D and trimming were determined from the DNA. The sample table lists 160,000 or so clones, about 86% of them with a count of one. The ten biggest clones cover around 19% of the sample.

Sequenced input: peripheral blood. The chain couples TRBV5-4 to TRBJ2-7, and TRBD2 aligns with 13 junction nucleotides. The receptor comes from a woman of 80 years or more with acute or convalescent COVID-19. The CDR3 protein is CASSLAGLAGVTYEQYF. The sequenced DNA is TGTGCCAGCAGCTTGGCAGGACTAGCGGGAGTTACCTACGAGCAGTACTTC.